Sequencing of this T cell receptor (beta chain) was carried out in a study of graft-versus-host responses after intestinal transplantation. Study background: As for transplant type, recipients had multivisceral, liver-intestinal, or isolated intestinal grafts. The recipients all started with anti-thymocyte globulin induction and then took tacrolimus and steroids for 3 to 4 years.

Regarding the study as a whole: Subjects displaying graft-donor T cell macrochimerism possessed elevated graft-versus-host to host-versus-graft clonal ratios inside allografts.

Comments on this clone: Its antigen is not identified.

Germline CDR1 and CDR2: SGDLS and YYNGEE. The CDR3 runs to 15 residues. J gave up 4 bases and V 4 bases, and 9 bases lay outside the gene matches. Clones were read by immunoSEQ multiplex PCR, and TCRdb kept only the in-frame ones, dropping some. The table records about 88,000 clones, around 90% of them present only once. The sequencing used unstimulated CD4+ T cells sorted from spleen or lymph node cells, collected before intestinal transplant. This chain links TRBV9 with TRBJ2-3; 7 nucleotides line up with TRBD2. This TCR derives from a human donor who received an intestinal transplant. The CDR3 protein is CASSPLGGSSDTQYF. CDR3 in DNA: TGTGCCAGCAGCCCCCTGGGCGGGAGTTCAGATACGCAGTATTTT.